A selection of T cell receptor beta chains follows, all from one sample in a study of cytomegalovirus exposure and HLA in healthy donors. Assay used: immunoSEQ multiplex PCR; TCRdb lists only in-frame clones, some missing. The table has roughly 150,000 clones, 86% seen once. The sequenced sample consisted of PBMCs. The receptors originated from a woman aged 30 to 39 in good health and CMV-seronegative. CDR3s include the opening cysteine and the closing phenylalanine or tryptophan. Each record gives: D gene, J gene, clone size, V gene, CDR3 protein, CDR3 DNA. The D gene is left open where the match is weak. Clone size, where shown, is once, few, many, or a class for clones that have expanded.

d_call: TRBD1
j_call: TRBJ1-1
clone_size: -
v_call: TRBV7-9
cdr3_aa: CASSFDREGTEAFF
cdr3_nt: TGTGCCAGCAGCTTTGACAGGGAGGGGACTGAAGCTTTCTTT

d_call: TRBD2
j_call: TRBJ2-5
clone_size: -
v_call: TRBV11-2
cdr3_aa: CASSPPGLGETQYF
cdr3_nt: TGTGCCAGCAGCCCCCCGGGACTAGGAGAGACCCAGTACTTC

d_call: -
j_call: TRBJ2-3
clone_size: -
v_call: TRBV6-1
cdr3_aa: CASTLGTQYF
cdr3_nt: TGTGCCAGCACCCTAGGCACGCAGTATTTT

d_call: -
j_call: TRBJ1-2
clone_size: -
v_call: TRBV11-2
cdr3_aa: CASSLGLSYGYTF
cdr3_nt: TGTGCCAGCAGCTTAGGGCTTAGCTATGGCTACACCTTC

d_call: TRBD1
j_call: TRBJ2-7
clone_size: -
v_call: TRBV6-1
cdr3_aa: CASSVSGQGGYEQYF
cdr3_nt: TGTGCCAGCAGTGTCTCGGGACAGGGTGGATACGAGCAGTACTTC

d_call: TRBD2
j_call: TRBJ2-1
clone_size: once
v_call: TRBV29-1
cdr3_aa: CSVERGLAGVNEQFF
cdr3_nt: TGCAGCGTTGAAAGGGGACTAGCGGGAGTTAATGAGCAGTTCTTC

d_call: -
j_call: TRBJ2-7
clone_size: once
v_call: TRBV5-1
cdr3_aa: CASSTSRGVEQYF
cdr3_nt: TGCGCCAGCAGCACTAGCAGGGGCGTCGAGCAGTACTTC

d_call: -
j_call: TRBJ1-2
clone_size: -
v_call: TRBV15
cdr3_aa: CATSRDSVYGYTF
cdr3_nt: TGTGCCACCAGCAGAGATTCCGTCTATGGCTACACCTTC

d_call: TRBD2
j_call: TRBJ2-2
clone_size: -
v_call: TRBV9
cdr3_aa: CASSSQYSAGVTNTGELFF
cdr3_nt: TGTGCCAGCAGCTCACAGTACTCAGCGGGGGTAACGAACACCGGGGAGCTGTTTTTT

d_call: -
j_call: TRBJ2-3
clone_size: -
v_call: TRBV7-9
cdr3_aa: CASSNYPQGDTQYF
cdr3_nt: TGTGCCAGCAGCAACTACCCACAGGGTGATACGCAGTATTTT